What follows are 9 T cell receptor beta chains derived from one specimen sequenced in a study of control samples from healthy donors and cancer patients (dated by TCRdb to about 2020). Library prep was done by the immunoSEQ multiplex PCR assay. Entries here come from immuneACCESS through TCRdb and include only in-frame sequences with V and J called. Some clones fail to appear in such tables; in the studies checked, an unresolved V gene covers under half of the shortfall, and the cause of the remainder is unknown. This sample is represented by 150,000 to 180,000 clones; approximately 94% of them were singletons. Around 6.1% of the sample is taken by the ten largest. Sequences were obtained from blood. The receptors here all came from a middle-aged man in good health.

The chain couples TRBV7-9 to TRBJ1-2; D uncertain. V lost 0 bases and J lost 8, with 10 bases in between. Germline V gene data show CDR1 as SEHNR and CDR2 as FQNEAQ (reference sequence). The CDR3 covers 13 residues. CDR3 amino acids: CASSLAGSGGYTF. The CDR3 DNA sequence: TGTGCCAGCAGCTTAGCGGGGAGTGGGGGCTACACCTTC. The whole variable domain, filled in from reference TRBV7-9 and TRBJ1-2, reads DTGVSQNPRHKITKRGQNVTFRCDPISEHNRLYWYRQTLGQGPEFLTYFQNEAQLEKSRLLSDRFSAERPKGSFSTLEIQRTEQGDSAMYLCASSLAGSGGYTFGSGTRLTVV.

The sample holds one count of this clone. The chain is built from TRBV7-2 and TRBJ1-2, with a tentative D call TRBD1 (5 bases). V lost 6 bases and J lost 4, with 18 bases in between. The CDR3 has 15 amino acids. In germline, CDR1 is SGHTA, CDR2 FQGNSA. CDR3 DNA sequence: TGTGCCAGCAGACGAGGGCAGGGAGGGGTCTATGGCTACACCTTC. This encodes CASRRGQGGVYGYTF.

V and J are TRBV7-7 and TRBJ2-2, with 7 nucleotides matching TRBD1. CDR3 size: 14 residues. J gave up 7 bases and V 2 bases, and 4 bases lay outside the gene matches. Germline V gene data show CDR1 as SSHAT and CDR2 as FNYEAQ (reference sequence). The CDR3 spells CASSLTGADGELFF. DNA for the CDR3: TGTGCCAGCAGCTTAACAGGGGCGGACGGGGAGCTGTTTTTT.

The rearrangement joins TRBV11-2 to TRBJ2-7; 11 bases align to TRBD2. Germline lookup yields CDR1 SGHAT and CDR2 FQNNGV. V dropped 1 base and J dropped 1; count of bases not matched to a gene: 3. There are 16 residues in the CDR3. The CDR3 coding sequence is TGTGCCAGCAGCTTAGGTTCTAGCGGGGGGTCCTACGAGCAGTACTTC. Its protein is CASSLGSSGGSYEQYF.

V and J are TRBV19 and TRBJ1-1; 12 bases are shared with TRBD1. V was clipped by 5 bases and J by 3 bases; unmatched bases: 4. This CDR3 is 15 amino acids long. Per germline, CDR1 LNHDA and CDR2 SQIVND (reference sequence). The CDR3 loop is CASSWGTGGYTEAFF. The CDR3 region has the DNA TGTGCCAGTAGTTGGGGGACAGGGGGCTACACTGAAGCTTTCTTT.

This clone is a singleton in its sample. The CDR3 reads CASRITRASNQPQHF. In DNA form, the CDR3 reads TGTGCCAGTAGAATCACGCGCGCCTCCAATCAGCCCCAGCATTTT. The gene calls are TRBV19 and TRBJ1-5; D unresolved. Trimming removed 6 bases from V and 3 bases from J, with 15 bases in between. CDR1 is LNHDA, CDR2 SQIVND, per germline (reference sequence). The CDR3 consists of 15 residues.

This clone was counted once. V and J are TRBV24-1 and TRBJ2-1; 8 positions match TRBD2. The germline V gene encodes CDR1 KGHDR and CDR2 SFDVKD. After removal of 6 bases from V and 9 bases from J, the junction contained 6 bases not matched to a gene. The CDR3 contains 13 residues. The CDR3 DNA follows: TGTGCCACCAGTCGGGGGGGGGCCGGTGAGCAGTTCTTC. The encoded protein is CATSRGGAGEQFF.

V is TRBV28 and J is TRBJ1-2; 7 positions agree with TRBD1. Germline CDR1 and CDR2: MDHEN and SYDVKM. The CDR3 has 13 amino acids. V lost 4 bases, J lost 2 bases, and 1 base stayed unmatched. CDR3 sequence: CASSSDRNYGYTF. The CDR3 coding sequence is TGTGCCAGCAGTTCGGACAGGAACTATGGCTACACCTTC.

The rearrangement links TRBV6-5 to TRBJ1-1, with unresolved D. This CDR3 spans 14 amino acids. The germline V and J ends were trimmed by 7 bases and 3 bases, with 15 bases remaining between them. CDR1 and CDR2 (germline): MNHEY, SVGAGI. In DNA, the CDR3 is TGTGCCAGCACCTCCGACCTGAAGGACACTGAAGCTTTCTTT. Translating it yields CASTSDLKDTEAFF.